This T cell receptor (beta chain) is from a study of cytomegalovirus exposure and HLA in healthy donors. Those who donated were healthy bone marrow donors. The PCR ran on 60 Vbeta and 13 Jbeta primers. In the authors' methods: In a later analysis, the count reached 80 million or so unique TCR beta chains, with 9 million to 11 million shared. The table came from immunoSEQ multiplex PCR; TCRdb's copy has only in-frame clones and leaves some out. Clone size and the V and J calls come from that table; the DNA yielded D and trimming. The data show roughly 200,000 clones, approximately 82% seen once. Trimming took 5 bases from V and 2 from J; bases not matched to a gene: 5. The CDR3 covers 14 residues. Germline V gives CDR1 MNHEY, CDR2 SMNVEV (reference sequence).

This chain joins TRBV27 and TRBJ2-7, with 8 bases matching TRBD2. The clonotype comes from a man between 18 and 29 years old in good health and CMV-seronegative. The source material was PBMCs. The CDR3 loop reads CASSAGLGPYEQYF. DNA of the CDR3: TGTGCCAGCAGTGCGGGACTAGGGCCCTACGAGCAGTACTTC.